This TCR beta chain was captured by sequencing in a study of blood T cell repertoires in COVID-19. Libraries were prepared by immunoSEQ multiplex PCR; TCRdb keeps only in-frame clonotypes and omits some of them. The sample has 55,000 to 90,000 clones, roughly 80% seen once. Turning to this clone: The germline gene is not matched at one end of the junction; a read error may be the cause.

Per the germline V gene, CDR1 is MNHNS and CDR2 is SASEGT. The CDR3 runs to 11 residues. This clonotype originated in a woman aged 60 to 75 with acute or convalescent COVID-19. This rearrangement joins TRBV6-1 to TRBJ1-6; TRBD1 is a possible D gene (5 bases). Source material: peripheral blood. DNA for the CDR3: TGTGCCAGCAGTGAACTCGGCAGGGTTGACTTT. This codes for CASSELGRVDF.